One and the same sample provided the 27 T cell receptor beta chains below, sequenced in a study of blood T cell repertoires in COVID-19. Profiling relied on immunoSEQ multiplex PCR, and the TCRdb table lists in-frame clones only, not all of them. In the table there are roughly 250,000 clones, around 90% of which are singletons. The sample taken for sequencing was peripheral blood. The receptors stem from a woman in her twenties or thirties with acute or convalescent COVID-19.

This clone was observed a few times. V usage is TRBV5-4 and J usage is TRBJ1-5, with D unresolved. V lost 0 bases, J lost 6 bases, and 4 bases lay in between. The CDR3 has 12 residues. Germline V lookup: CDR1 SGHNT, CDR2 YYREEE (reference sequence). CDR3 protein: CASSLGSQPQHF. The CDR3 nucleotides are TGTGCCAGCAGCTTGGGGAGTCAGCCCCAGCATTTT.

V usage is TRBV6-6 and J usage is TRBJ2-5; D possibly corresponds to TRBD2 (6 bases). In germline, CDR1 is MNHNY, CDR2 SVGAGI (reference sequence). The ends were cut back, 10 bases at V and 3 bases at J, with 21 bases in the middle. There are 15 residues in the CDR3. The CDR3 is CATWPGLGIEETQYF. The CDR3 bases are TGTGCCACATGGCCGGGACTTGGTATTGAAGAGACCCAGTACTTC.

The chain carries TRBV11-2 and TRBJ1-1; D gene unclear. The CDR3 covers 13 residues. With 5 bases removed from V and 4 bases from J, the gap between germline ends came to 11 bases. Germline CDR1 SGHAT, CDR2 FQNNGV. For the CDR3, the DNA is TGTGCCAGCAGCACCCAGGTTAGCACTGAAGCTTTCTTT. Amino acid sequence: CASSTQVSTEAFF.

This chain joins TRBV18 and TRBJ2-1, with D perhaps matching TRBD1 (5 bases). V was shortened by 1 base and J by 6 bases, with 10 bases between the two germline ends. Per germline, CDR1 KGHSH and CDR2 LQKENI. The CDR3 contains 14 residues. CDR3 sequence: CASSPQQVTNEQFF. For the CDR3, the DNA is TGTGCCAGCTCACCACAACAGGTCACCAATGAGCAGTTCTTC.

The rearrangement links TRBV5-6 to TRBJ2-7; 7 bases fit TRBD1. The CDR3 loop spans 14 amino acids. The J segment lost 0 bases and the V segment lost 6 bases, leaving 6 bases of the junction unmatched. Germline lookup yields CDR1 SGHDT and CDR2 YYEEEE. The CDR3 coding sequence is TGTGCCAGCACCCCCCGGACAGGCTCCTACGAGCAGTACTTC. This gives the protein CASTPRTGSYEQYF.

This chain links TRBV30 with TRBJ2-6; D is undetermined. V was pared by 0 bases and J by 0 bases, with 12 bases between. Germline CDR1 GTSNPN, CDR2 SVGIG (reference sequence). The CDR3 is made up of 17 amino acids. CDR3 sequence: CAWSVPTPLSGANVLTF. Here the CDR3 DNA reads TGTGCCTGGAGTGTACCCACACCGCTCTCTGGGGCCAACGTCCTGACTTTC. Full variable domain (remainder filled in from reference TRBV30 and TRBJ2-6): SQTIHQWPATLVQPVGSPLSLECTVEGTSNPNLYWYRQAAGRGLQLLFYSVGIGQISSEVPQNLSASRPQDRQFILSSKKLLLSDSGFYLCAWSVPTPLSGANVLTFGAGSRLTVL.

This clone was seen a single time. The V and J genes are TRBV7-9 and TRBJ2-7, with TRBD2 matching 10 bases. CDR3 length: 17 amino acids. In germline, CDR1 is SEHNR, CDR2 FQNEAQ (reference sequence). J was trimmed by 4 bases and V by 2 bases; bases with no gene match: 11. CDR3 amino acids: CASSLKGTSGTLYEQYF. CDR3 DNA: TGTGCCAGCAGCTTAAAAGGCACTAGCGGGACCCTTTACGAGCAGTACTTC.

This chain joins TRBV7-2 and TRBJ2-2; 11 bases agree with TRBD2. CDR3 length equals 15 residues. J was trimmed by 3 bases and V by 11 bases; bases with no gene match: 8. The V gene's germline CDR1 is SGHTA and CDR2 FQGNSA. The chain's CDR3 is CAGGASGRYTGELFF. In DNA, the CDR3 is TGTGCCGGCGGTGCTAGCGGGAGGTACACCGGGGAGCTGTTTTTT.

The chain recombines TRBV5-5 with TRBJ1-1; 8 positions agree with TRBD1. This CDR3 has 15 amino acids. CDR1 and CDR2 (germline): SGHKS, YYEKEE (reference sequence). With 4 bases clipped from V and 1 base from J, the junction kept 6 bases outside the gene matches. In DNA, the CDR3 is TGTGCCAGCAGCGGACAGGGTTTGAGGAACACTGAAGCTTTCTTT. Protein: CASSGQGLRNTEAFF.

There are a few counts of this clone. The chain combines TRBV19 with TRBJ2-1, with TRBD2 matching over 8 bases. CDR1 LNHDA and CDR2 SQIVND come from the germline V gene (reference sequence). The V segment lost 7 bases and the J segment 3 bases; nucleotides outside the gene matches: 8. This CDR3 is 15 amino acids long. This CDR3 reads CASMMAGGLYNEQFF. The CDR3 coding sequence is TGTGCCAGTATGATGGCGGGAGGACTCTACAATGAGCAGTTCTTC.

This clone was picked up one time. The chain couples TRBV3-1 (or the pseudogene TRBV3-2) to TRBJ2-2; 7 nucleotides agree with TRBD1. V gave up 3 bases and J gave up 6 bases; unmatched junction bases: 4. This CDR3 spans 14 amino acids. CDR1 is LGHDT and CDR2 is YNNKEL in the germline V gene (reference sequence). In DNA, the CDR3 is TGTGCCAGCAGCCAGGGACAGTTCCCCGGGGAGCTGTTTTTT. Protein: CASSQGQFPGELFF.

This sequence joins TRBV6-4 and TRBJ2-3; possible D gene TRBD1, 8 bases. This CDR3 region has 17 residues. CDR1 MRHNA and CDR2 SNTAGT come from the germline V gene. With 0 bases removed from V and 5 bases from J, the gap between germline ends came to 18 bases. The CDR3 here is CASSDSTRTGRGDTQYF. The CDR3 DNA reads TGTGCCAGCAGTGACTCAACCAGGACAGGGAGGGGAGATACGCAGTATTTT.

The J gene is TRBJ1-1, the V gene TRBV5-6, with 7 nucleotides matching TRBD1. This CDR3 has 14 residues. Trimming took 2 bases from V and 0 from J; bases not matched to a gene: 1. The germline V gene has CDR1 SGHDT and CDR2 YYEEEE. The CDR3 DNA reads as TGTGCCAGCAGCTTTGGACAGGTGAACACTGAAGCTTTCTTT. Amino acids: CASSFGQVNTEAFF.

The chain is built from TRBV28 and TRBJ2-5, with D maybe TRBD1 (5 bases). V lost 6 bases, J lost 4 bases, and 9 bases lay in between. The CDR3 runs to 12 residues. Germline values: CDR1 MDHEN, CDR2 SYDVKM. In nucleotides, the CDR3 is TGTGCCAGCAGGTACAGGCTAGAGACCCAGTACTTC. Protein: CASRYRLETQYF.

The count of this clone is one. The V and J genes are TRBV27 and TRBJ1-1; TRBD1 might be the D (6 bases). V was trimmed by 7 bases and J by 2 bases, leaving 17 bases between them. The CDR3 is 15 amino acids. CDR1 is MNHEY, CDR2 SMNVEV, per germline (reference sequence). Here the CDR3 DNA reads TGTGCCAGCACCCCAACAGGGTCGGCTAACACTGAAGCTTTCTTT. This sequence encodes CASTPTGSANTEAFF.

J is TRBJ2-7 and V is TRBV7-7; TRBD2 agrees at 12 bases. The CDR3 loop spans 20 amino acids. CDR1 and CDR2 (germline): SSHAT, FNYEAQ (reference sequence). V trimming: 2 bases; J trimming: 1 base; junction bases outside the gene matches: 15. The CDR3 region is CASSLREGAPTSGRSYEQYF. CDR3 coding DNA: TGTGCCAGCAGCTTACGTGAGGGGGCACCTACTAGCGGGAGGTCCTACGAGCAGTACTTC.

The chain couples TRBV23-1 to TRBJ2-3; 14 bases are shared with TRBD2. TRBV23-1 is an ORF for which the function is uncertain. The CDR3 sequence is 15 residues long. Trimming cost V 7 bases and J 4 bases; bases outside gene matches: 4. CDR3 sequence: CASKGTSGSADTQYF. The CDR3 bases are TGCGCCAGCAAGGGGACTAGCGGGAGTGCAGATACGCAGTATTTT.

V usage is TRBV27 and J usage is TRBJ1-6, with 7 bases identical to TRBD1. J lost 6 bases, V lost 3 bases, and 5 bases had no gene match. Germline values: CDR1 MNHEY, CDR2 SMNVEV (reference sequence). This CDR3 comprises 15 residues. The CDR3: CASSFLDRANSPLHF. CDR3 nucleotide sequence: TGTGCCAGCAGTTTCCTCGACAGGGCTAATTCACCCCTCCACTTT.

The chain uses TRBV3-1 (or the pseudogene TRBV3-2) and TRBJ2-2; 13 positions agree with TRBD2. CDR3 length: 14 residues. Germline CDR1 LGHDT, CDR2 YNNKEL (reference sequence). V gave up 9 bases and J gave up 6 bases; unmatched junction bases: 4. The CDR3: CARTSGRASGELFF. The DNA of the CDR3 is TGTGCCAGAACTAGCGGGAGGGCGTCCGGGGAGCTGTTTTTT.

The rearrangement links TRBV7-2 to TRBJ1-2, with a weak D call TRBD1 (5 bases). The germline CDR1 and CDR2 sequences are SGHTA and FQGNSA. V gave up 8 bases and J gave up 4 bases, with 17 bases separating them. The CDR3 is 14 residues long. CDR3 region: CASHQGNSFYGYTF. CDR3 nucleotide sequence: TGTGCCAGCCATCAGGGAAATAGTTTCTATGGCTACACCTTC.

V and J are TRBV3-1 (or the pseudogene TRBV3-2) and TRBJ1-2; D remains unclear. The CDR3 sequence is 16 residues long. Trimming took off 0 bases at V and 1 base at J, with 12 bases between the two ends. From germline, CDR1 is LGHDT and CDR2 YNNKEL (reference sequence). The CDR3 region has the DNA TGTGCCAGCAGCCAAGATTGGCAGGCCGATAACTATGGCTACACCTTC. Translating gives CASSQDWQADNYGYTF.

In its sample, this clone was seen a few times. In DNA form, the CDR3 reads TGTGCCATTATGGCCTCCTACGAGCAGTACTTC. Translating it yields CAIMASYEQYF. The chain recombines TRBV10-3 with TRBJ2-7; no definite D call. Germline loops: CDR1 ENHRY, CDR2 SYGVKD. The CDR3 has 11 amino acids. V gave up 9 bases and J gave up 0 bases, with 6 bases separating them.

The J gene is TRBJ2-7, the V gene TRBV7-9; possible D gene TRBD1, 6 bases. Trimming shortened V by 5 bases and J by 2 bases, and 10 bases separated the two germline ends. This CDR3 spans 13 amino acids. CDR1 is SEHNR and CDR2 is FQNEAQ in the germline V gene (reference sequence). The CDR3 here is CASSGQNPYEQYF. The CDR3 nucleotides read TGTGCCAGCAGCGGACAGAACCCCTACGAGCAGTACTTC.

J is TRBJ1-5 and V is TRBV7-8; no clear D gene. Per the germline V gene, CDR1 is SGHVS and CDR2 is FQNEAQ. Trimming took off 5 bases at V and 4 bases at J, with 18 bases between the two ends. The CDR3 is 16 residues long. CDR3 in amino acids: CASSRRTPDWNQPQHF. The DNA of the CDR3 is TGTGCCAGCAGCAGACGGACTCCCGATTGGAATCAGCCCCAGCATTTT.

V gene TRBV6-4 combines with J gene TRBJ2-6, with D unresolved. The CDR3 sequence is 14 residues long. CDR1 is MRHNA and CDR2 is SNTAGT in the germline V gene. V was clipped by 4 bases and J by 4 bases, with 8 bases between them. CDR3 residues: CASSAQAGANVLTF. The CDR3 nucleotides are TGTGCCAGCAGTGCCCAAGCAGGGGCCAACGTCCTGACTTTC.

The CDR3 nucleotides read TGTGCCAGCAGCTGGGGACAGTCTGGAAACACCATATATTTT. This codes for CASSWGQSGNTIYF. The genes are TRBV7-9 and TRBJ1-3; 7 bases are shared with TRBD1. V shed 4 bases, J shed 1 base, and the junction held 1 base outside the gene matches. The CDR3 contains 14 residues. CDR1 and CDR2 (germline): SEHNR, FQNEAQ (reference sequence).

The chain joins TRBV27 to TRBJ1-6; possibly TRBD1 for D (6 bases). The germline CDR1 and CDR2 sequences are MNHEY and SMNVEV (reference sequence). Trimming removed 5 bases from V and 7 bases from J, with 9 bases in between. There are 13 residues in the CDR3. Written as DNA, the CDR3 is TGTGCCAGCAGTGGACAGCCAAATTCACCCCTCCACTTT. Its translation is CASSGQPNSPLHF.